The sample holds one count of the clone carrying this T cell receptor beta chain. The antigen is undetermined. This sample was included in a study of STAT5B mutations in CD4+ large granular lymphocyte leukemia. Assay used: immunoSEQ multiplex PCR; TCRdb lists only in-frame clones, some missing. The sample yields about 33,000 clones, 60% to 80% seen once. General observations from the study: TRBV06-family usage was enriched in top patient clones (8/27) versus controls (2/35).

In germline, CDR1 is ENHRY, CDR2 SYGVKD. CDR3 length: 13 amino acids. V was pared by 5 bases and J by 6 bases, with 3 bases of the junction left unmatched. The V gene is TRBV10-3, the J gene TRBJ2-7; 11 bases map to TRBD2. The sequenced sample consisted of CD4+ T cells from blood buffy coats. This receptor was identified in a human donor in good health. The CDR3, as DNA: TGTGCCATCAGTTTAGCGGGAGGGCCCGAGCAGTACTTC. This translates into CAISLAGGPEQYF.